These 18 T cell receptor beta chains originate from one sample sequenced in a study of blood T cell repertoires in COVID-19. The protocol was immunoSEQ multiplex PCR, while the TCRdb copy is restricted to in-frame clones and leaves out a portion. Of a few hundred thousand clones in the sample, 89% are singletons; the top ten hold about 1.7%. The source material was PBMCs or T cells enriched from blood (not recorded which). These receptors came from a woman in her twenties or thirties who had recovered from COVID-19.

V usage is TRBV9 and J usage is TRBJ2-2; TRBD2 aligns across 13 bases. J was trimmed by 5 bases and V by 3 bases; bases with no gene match: 16. Germline CDR1 reads SGDLS; CDR2 reads YYNGEE. CDR3 size: 20 residues. As DNA, the CDR3 is TGTGCCAGCAGCGGTCCGGGACTAGCGGGGTCGCCCCCGAGGACCGGGGAGCTGTTTTTT. It encodes CASSGPGLAGSPPRTGELFF. Full variable domain (missing parts from reference TRBV9 and TRBJ2-2): DSGVTQTPKHLITATGQRVTLRCSPRSGDLSVYWYQQSLDQGLQFLIQYYNGEERAKGNILERFSAQQFPDLHSELNLSSLELGDSALYFCASSGPGLAGSPPRTGELFFGEGSRLTVL.

On this clone: Other DNA sequences from this sample encode an identical CDR3 as well. The chain employs TRBV7-9 and TRBJ1-2; the D gene is possibly TRBD1 (5 bases). V was pared by 3 bases and J by 7 bases, with 6 bases between. Germline lookup yields CDR1 SEHNR and CDR2 FQNEAQ (reference sequence). This CDR3 is 11 amino acids long. The DNA of the CDR3 is TGTGCCAGCAGCTTGGGGGGTGGCTACACCTTC. It translates to CASSLGGGYTF.

J is TRBJ1-5 and V is TRBV29-1, with D maybe TRBD1 (6 bases). Germline CDR1 SQVTM, CDR2 ANQGSEA. This CDR3 comprises 13 residues. V was pared by 4 bases and J by 8 bases, with 15 bases between. For the CDR3, the DNA is TGCAGCGTTGGAGTGGGGGCCTCGGAGCCCCAGCATTTT. Its protein product is CSVGVGASEPQHF.

This clone appeared once. The rearrangement joins TRBV29-1 to TRBJ1-2; tentatively, D is TRBD1 (5 bases). The CDR3 runs 17 residues. V was cut by 0 bases and J by 5 bases, with 22 bases left in between. Germline CDR1 SQVTM, CDR2 ANQGSEA. CDR3 DNA: TGCAGCGTTGAAGAAGTCCTAGAGGCCCAGAAGGGGTATGGCTACACCTTC. Amino acids: CSVEEVLEAQKGYGYTF.

The V gene is TRBV29-1, the J gene TRBJ1-1; possible D gene TRBD1, 6 bases. Germline CDR1 and CDR2: SQVTM and ANQGSEA. V gave up 7 bases and J gave up 8 bases, with 20 bases separating them. This CDR3 comprises 13 residues. The CDR3 region has the DNA TGCAGCGCCTCTGGGGGGGCAGGGCTGGAAGCTTTCTTT. The encoded protein is CSASGGAGLEAFF.

V usage is TRBV28 and J usage is TRBJ1-5, with 8 bases fitting TRBD1. The CDR3 spans 13 residues. V shed 8 bases and J 4 bases; nucleotides not matched to a gene: 4. CDR1 MDHEN and CDR2 SYDVKM come from the germline V gene. CDR3 amino acids: CASRGQVNQPQHF. The CDR3 DNA follows: TGTGCCAGCCGGGGACAGGTTAATCAGCCCCAGCATTTT.

This chain connects TRBV5-1 to TRBJ2-5; D remains unclear. The CDR3 runs 11 residues. Trimming removed 7 bases from V and 7 bases from J, with 11 bases in between. CDR1 is SGHRS, CDR2 YFSETQ, per germline. DNA of the CDR3: TGCGCCAGCTTGGGTCTAGGGACCCAGTACTTC. The encoded protein is CASLGLGTQYF. Drawing the rest from reference TRBV5-1 and TRBJ2-5, the complete variable domain is KAGVTQTPRYLIKTRGQQVTLSCSPISGHRSVSWYQQTPGQGLQFLFEYFSETQRNKGNFPGRFSGRQFSNSRSEMNVSTLELGDSALYLCASLGLGTQYFGPGTRLLVL.

The V and J genes are TRBV5-1 and TRBJ2-7; 11 bases are shared with TRBD1. With 7 bases clipped from V and 7 bases from J, the junction kept 7 bases outside the gene matches. The CDR3 is 13 residues long. The V gene's germline CDR1 is SGHRS and CDR2 YFSETQ. As DNA, the CDR3 is TGCGCCAGCGCGGACAGGGGGCTGAGGGAGCAGTACTTC. Protein sequence: CASADRGLREQYF.

The V gene is TRBV4-3, the J gene TRBJ2-7; the D gene is possibly TRBD2 (5 bases). V was pared by 0 bases and J by 10 bases, with 16 bases between. Germline CDR1 LGHNA, CDR2 YSLEER. The CDR3 is 14 amino acids. In nucleotides, the CDR3 is TGCGCCAGCAGCCAAGATTCATCGGGGTCCCCTCAGTACTTC. Amino acid sequence: CASSQDSSGSPQYF.

The rearrangement joins TRBV11-2 to TRBJ2-3, with TRBD2 matching over 12 bases. CDR3 length: 15 amino acids. Germline-derived CDR1 and CDR2 are SGHAT and FQNNGV. V dropped 6 bases and J dropped 6; count of bases not matched to a gene: 7. The CDR3: CASRHAGTSGDTQYF. In nucleotides, the CDR3 is TGTGCCAGCAGACACGCCGGGACTAGCGGGGATACGCAGTATTTT.

This chain connects TRBV29-1 to TRBJ2-1, with 10 bases aligning to TRBD2. There are 15 residues in the CDR3. V lost 3 bases and J lost 1; bases outside the gene matches: 3. In germline, CDR1 is SQVTM, CDR2 ANQGSEA. CDR3: CSVEGTSESYNEQFF. CDR3 DNA sequence: TGCAGCGTTGAGGGGACTAGCGAGTCCTACAATGAGCAGTTCTTC.

The chain combines TRBV5-4 with TRBJ1-2, with 9 bases that match TRBD1. This CDR3 region has 14 residues. The J segment lost 7 bases and the V segment lost 7 bases, leaving 11 bases of the junction unmatched. CDR1 is SGHNT and CDR2 is YYREEE in the germline V gene (reference sequence). The CDR3 coding sequence is TGTGCCAGCGCCGGGACAGGGCTGTCCGCTGGCTACACCTTC. It translates to CASAGTGLSAGYTF.

The chain is built from TRBV30 and TRBJ1-2, with D possibly matching TRBD1 (6 bases). The CDR3 extends over 11 amino acids. Germline loops: CDR1 GTSNPN, CDR2 SVGIG (reference sequence). V was shortened by 7 bases and J by 13 bases, with 19 bases between the two germline ends. This CDR3 reads CAFGTSLHLTF. In DNA form, the CDR3 reads TGTGCCTTTGGGACATCCCTCCATCTCACCTTC.

The V call is TRBV28, the J call TRBJ2-3; perhaps TRBD1 as D (6 bases). Germline V gives CDR1 MDHEN, CDR2 SYDVKM. The CDR3 has 14 residues. Trimming removed 7 bases from V and 4 bases from J, with 15 bases in between. The CDR3 region is CASTLRGGPDTQYF. DNA for the CDR3: TGTGCCAGCACTCTGAGAGGGGGTCCAGATACGCAGTATTTT.

This chain links TRBV5-1 with TRBJ1-2; D possibly corresponds to TRBD1 (5 bases). CDR1 is SGHRS, CDR2 YFSETQ, per germline. This CDR3 region has 13 residues. V lost 7 bases, J lost 4 bases, and 14 bases lay in between. CDR3: CASGEGVLYGYTF. The CDR3 DNA sequence: TGCGCCAGCGGGGAAGGGGTGCTCTATGGCTACACCTTC.

This clone was seen more than once but under ten times. V gene TRBV25-1 combines with J gene TRBJ1-2; 7 bases fit TRBD1. Germline V lookup: CDR1 MGHDK, CDR2 SYGVNS. With 4 bases clipped from V and 7 bases from J, the junction kept 3 bases outside the gene matches. This CDR3 comprises 12 residues. DNA of the CDR3: TGTGCCAGCAGTGCCTCAGGGGGTGGCTACACCTTC. Translating it yields CASSASGGGYTF.

In this sample, this clone turned up once. V is TRBV5-1 and J is TRBJ2-1; a weak D match, TRBD2 (5 bases). Trimming removed 4 bases at V and 8 bases at J, with 22 bases between. The germline V gene has CDR1 SGHRS and CDR2 YFSETQ. The CDR3 spans 16 residues. CDR3 amino acids: CASSVVETLPGDEQFF. In DNA form, the CDR3 reads TGCGCCAGCAGCGTGGTGGAGACCCTCCCCGGGGATGAGCAGTTCTTC.

This clone is a singleton in its sample. This sequence joins TRBV27 and TRBJ2-5; 12 bases line up with TRBD2. CDR1 and CDR2 from the germline V gene are MNHEY and SMNVEV (reference sequence). Losses at the gene ends were 6 bases for V and 3 bases for J; bases not matched to a gene: 5. The CDR3 contains 15 residues. CDR3 in amino acids: CASSSGLAGKETQYF. The CDR3 region has the DNA TGTGCCAGCAGCAGTGGACTAGCGGGAAAAGAGACCCAGTACTTC.